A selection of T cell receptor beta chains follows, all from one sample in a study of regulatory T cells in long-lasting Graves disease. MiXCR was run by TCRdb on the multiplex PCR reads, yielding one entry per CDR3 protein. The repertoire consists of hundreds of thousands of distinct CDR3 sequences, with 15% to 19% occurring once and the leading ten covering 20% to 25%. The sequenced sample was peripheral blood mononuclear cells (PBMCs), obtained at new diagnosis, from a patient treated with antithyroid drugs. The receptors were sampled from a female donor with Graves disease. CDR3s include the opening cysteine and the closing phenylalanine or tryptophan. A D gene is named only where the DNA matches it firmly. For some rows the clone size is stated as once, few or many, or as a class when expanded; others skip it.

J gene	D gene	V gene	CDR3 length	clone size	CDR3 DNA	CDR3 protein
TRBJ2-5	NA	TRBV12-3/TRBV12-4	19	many	TGTGCCAGCAGTTTCAAAACCGGGACACATGAAGCGAGACAAGAGACCCAGTACTTC	CASSFKTGTHEARQETQYF
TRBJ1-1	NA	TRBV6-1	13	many	TGTGCCAGCATGGGCAGCTTGAACACTGAAGCTTTCTTT	CASMGSLNTEAFF
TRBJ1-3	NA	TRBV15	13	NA	TGTGCCACTGGACGGAGCTCTGGAAACACCATATATTTT	CATGRSSGNTIYF
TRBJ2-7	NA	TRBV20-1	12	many	TGCAGTGCTAGACAGCTCATGGGGGAGCAGTACTTC	CSARQLMGEQYF
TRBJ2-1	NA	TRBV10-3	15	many	TGTGCCATCAGTGAGGGGGTGGTTACCTACAATGAGCAGTTCTTC	CAISEGVVTYNEQFF
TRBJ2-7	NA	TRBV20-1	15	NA	TGCAGTGCTAGAGATGCGGGTCAGTCTACCTACGAGCAGTACTTC	CSARDAGQSTYEQYF
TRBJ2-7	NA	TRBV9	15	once	TGTGCCAGCAGCGCCGCCGAAGGGGCGGGCTACGAGCAGTACTTC	CASSAAEGAGYEQYF
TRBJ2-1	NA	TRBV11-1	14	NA	TGTGCCAGCAGCCTTGGGGCAGGGGTACGTGAGCAGTTCTTC	CASSLGAGVREQFF
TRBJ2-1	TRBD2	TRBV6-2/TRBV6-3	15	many	TGTGCCAGCAGTGTGGGGACTAGCGGGGTCATGGAGCAGTTCTTC	CASSVGTSGVMEQFF
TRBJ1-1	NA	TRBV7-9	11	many	TGTGCCAGCAGCTACAAGCCTGAAGCTTTCTTT	CASSYKPEAFF
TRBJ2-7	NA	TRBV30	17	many	TGTGCCTGGAGCCAAGCCTGGCCTAGCCCTAGCTCCTACGAGCAGTACTTC	CAWSQAWPSPSSYEQYF
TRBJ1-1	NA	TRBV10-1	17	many	TGCGCCAGCAGTGAGTCGGGACTAGGGAGGTGGTCATCTGAAGCTTTCTTT	CASSESGLGRWSSEAFF
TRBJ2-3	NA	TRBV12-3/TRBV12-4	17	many	TGTGCCAGCAGTCTCTCTGGAGTGGTTACTAGCACAGATACGCAGTATTTT	CASSLSGVVTSTDTQYF
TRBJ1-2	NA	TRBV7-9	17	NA	TGTGCCAGCAGCCCCCGGGGTACAGGTGGGGGCGCGGATGGCTACACCTTC	CASSPRGTGGGADGYTF
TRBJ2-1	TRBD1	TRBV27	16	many	TGTGCCAGCAGCCGTGGACAGGGAGTTTCCTATTCTGAGCAGTTCTTC	CASSRGQGVSYSEQFF
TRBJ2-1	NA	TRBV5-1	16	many	TGCGCCAGCAGCTTGGGCCGTAGGGCTGTCTACAATGAGCAGTTCTTC	CASSLGRRAVYNEQFF
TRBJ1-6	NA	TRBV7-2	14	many	TGTGCCACTTCCGTTGACCGGACAGATTCACCCCTCCACTTT	CATSVDRTDSPLHF
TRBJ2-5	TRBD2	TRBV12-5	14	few	TGTGCTAGTGGCCTAATAGCGGGAGGAGAGACCCAGTACTTC	CASGLIAGGETQYF
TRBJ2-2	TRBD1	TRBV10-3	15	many	TGTGCCATCAGTGAAACACAGGGGTCCACCGGGGAGCTGTTTTTT	CAISETQGSTGELFF
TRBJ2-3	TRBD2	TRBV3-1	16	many	TGTGCCAGCAGCCTGATTAGCGGGCGACGCACAGATACGCAGTATTTT	CASSLISGRRTDTQYF
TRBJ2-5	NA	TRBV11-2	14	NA	TGTGCCAGCAGCTTAGCAGGACAGAAAGAGACCCAGTACTTC	CASSLAGQKETQYF
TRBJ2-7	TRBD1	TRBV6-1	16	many	TGTGCCAGCAGTGAATATGACAGGGAGCCTAGCTACGAGCAGTACTTC	CASSEYDREPSYEQYF
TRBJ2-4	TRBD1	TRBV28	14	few	TGTGCCAGCAGCCTGGGACAGGAAAAAAACATTCAGTACTTC	CASSLGQEKNIQYF
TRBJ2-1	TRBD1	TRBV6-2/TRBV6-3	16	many	TGTGCCAGCAGTCCTGTGACAGGGGAGTTTAGGAATGAGCAGTTCTTC	CASSPVTGEFRNEQFF
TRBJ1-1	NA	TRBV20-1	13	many	TGCAGTGCCCCCGACAGGAGGAACACTGAAGCTTTCTTT	CSAPDRRNTEAFF
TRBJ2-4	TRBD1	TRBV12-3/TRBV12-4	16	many	TGTGCCAGCAGACTTCGCGGGGACAGGGCCAAAAACATTCAGTACTTC	CASRLRGDRAKNIQYF
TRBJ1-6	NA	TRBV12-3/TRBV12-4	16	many	TGTGCCAGCAGTTTAGGGCTGGGGGGCGCGGGTCTTGGGCTCCACTTT	CASSLGLGGAGLGLHF
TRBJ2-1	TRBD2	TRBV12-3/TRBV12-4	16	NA	TGTGCCAGCACCGGGACTAGCGGGGGGGCTAGGGATGAGCAGTTCTTC	CASTGTSGGARDEQFF
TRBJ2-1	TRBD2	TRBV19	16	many	TGTGCCAGTAGTGCACCGGGACTAGCGGGAGGCAATGAGCAGTTCTTC	CASSAPGLAGGNEQFF
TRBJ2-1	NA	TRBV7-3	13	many	TGTGCCAGCAGCCCCCGGGCCAACAATGAGCAGTTCTTC	CASSPRANNEQFF
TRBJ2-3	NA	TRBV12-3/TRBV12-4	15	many	TGTGCCAGCAGTTTACCCCTAGCTGGGGTAGATACGCAGTATTTT	CASSLPLAGVDTQYF
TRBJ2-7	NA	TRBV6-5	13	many	TGTGCCAGCAGTTACTCGATGGCGGGCCAGCAGTACTTC	CASSYSMAGQQYF
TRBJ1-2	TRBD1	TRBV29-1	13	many	TGCAGCGTTGGACAGGGCGCTAACTATGGCTACACCTTC	CSVGQGANYGYTF
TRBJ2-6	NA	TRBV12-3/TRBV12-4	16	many	TGTGCCAGCAGTTTACCTCTTCCCTCTGGGGCCAACGTCCTGACTTTC	CASSLPLPSGANVLTF
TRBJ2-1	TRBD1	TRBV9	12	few	TGTGCCAGCAGCATAGGGACAGGGGGGGAGTTCTTC	CASSIGTGGEFF
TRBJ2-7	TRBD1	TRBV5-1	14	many	TGCGCCAGCAGCGGGGGACAGGGGGCTGGCGAGCAGTACTTC	CASSGGQGAGEQYF
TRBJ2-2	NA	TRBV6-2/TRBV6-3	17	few	TGTGCCACCAAAACCCTCGGGCAGTCGGTACTCGGCGGGGAGCTGTTTTTT	CATKTLGQSVLGGELFF